These 9 T cell receptor beta chains were all obtained from the same sample, sequenced in a study of technical replicates of blood from a handful of donors (dated by TCRdb to between 2016 and 2019). The library was obtained by the immunoSEQ multiplex PCR assay. TCRdb mirrors the immuneACCESS table, restricted to in-frame sequences. Some clones are absent from its copies; in checked studies, under half trace to an unresolved V gene, and the reason for the others is unknown. For this sample there are tens of thousands of clones; around 95% appear just once. The ten biggest clones cover approximately 0.25% of the sample. Sequencing input: T cells isolated from PBMCs. These receptors originate from a human donor in good health.

This chain connects TRBV19 to TRBJ2-7, with D unresolved. CDR1 is LNHDA and CDR2 is SQIVND in the germline V gene (reference sequence). The CDR3 runs 14 residues. V was pared by 5 bases and J by 2 bases, with 13 bases between. The CDR3 loop is CASSEQPLAYEQYF. CDR3 DNA sequence: TGTGCCAGTAGTGAACAACCTTTGGCCTACGAGCAGTACTTC. Filled out from reference TRBV19 and TRBJ2-7, the complete variable domain reads DGGITQSPKYLFRKEGQNVTLSCEQNLNHDAMYWYRQDPGQGLRLIYYSQIVNDFQKGDIAEGYSVSREKKESFPLTVTSAQKNPTAFYLCASSEQPLAYEQYFGPGTRLTVT.

The chain recombines TRBV7-2 with TRBJ2-1, with 16 bases matching TRBD2. This CDR3 spans 16 amino acids. Germline assignment: CDR1 SGHTA and CDR2 FQGNSA. J lost 4 bases, V lost 4 bases, and 1 base had no gene match. This chain's CDR3 is CASSSGLAGGYNEQFF. CDR3 nucleotide sequence: TGTGCCAGCAGCTCGGGACTAGCGGGAGGGTACAATGAGCAGTTCTTC.

The chain links TRBV13 to TRBJ1-1, with TRBD1 matching over 12 bases. Germline CDR1 is PRHDT and CDR2 is FYEKMQ (reference sequence). The CDR3 sequence is 19 residues long. With V trimmed by 3 bases and J by 5 bases, 16 bases remained unmatched. CDR3 bases: TGTGCCAGCAGCTTCCCGTTGGGGGACAGGGGGCTTAAGGGGACTGAAGCTTTCTTT. The encoded protein is CASSFPLGDRGLKGTEAFF.

The J gene is TRBJ2-1, the V gene TRBV5-1, with TRBD2 as a possible D gene (5 bases). Germline-derived CDR1 and CDR2 are SGHRS and YFSETQ. The ends were cut back, 2 bases at V and 12 bases at J, with 12 bases in the middle. This CDR3 contains 12 residues. In DNA form, the CDR3 reads TGCGCCAGCAGCTTAGACGGGGTCCGGCAGTTCTTC. Translated: CASSLDGVRQFF.

The J gene is TRBJ2-5, the V gene TRBV5-4; TRBD1 matches 10 bases. Unmatched junction bases numbered 9, after V lost 4 bases and J lost 6 bases. Germline CDR1 reads SGHNT; CDR2 reads YYREEE (reference sequence). The CDR3 has 15 residues. The CDR3 spells CASSQTGGGMKTQYF. CDR3 DNA sequence: TGTGCCAGCAGCCAGACAGGGGGCGGGATGAAGACCCAGTACTTC.

The chain couples TRBV27 to TRBJ2-7; D is possibly TRBD2 (5 bases). V shed 6 bases and J shed 2 bases, with 14 bases lying between them. Germline CDR1 is MNHEY and CDR2 is SMNVEV (reference sequence). CDR3 size: 14 residues. The chain's CDR3 is CASSLSEGAYEQYF. The CDR3 DNA is TGTGCCAGCAGCTTAAGCGAGGGCGCCTACGAGCAGTACTTC.

CDR3 loop: CASSPPGQGVYEQYF. CDR3 coding DNA: TGTGCCAGCTCACCTCCGGGACAGGGAGTCTACGAGCAGTACTTC. The chain uses TRBV18 and TRBJ2-7, with 9 bases fitting TRBD1. CDR1 KGHSH and CDR2 LQKENI come from the germline V gene. The CDR3 totals 15 residues. Trimming cost V 3 bases and J 3 bases; bases outside gene matches: 6.

The J gene is TRBJ2-1, the V gene TRBV4-1, with 13 nucleotides matching TRBD2. This CDR3 is 19 amino acids long. V shed 0 bases, J shed 3 bases, and the junction held 8 bases outside the gene matches. In germline, CDR1 is MGHRA, CDR2 YSYEKL. For the CDR3, the DNA is TGCGCCAGCAGCCAAGAACCGGGACTAGCGGGATGGGGCTACAATGAGCAGTTCTTC. It is translated as CASSQEPGLAGWGYNEQFF.

This clone is a singleton in its sample. The V call is TRBV4-1, the J call TRBJ2-7; 9 bases match TRBD1. The junction had 6 bases not matched to a gene; V was cut back by 3 bases and J by 3 bases. CDR1 MGHRA and CDR2 YSYEKL come from the germline V gene. This CDR3 region has 15 residues. As DNA, the CDR3 is TGCGCCAGCAGCCATGCCGGGACAGGGAACTACGAGCAGTACTTC. Translating gives CASSHAGTGNYEQYF.